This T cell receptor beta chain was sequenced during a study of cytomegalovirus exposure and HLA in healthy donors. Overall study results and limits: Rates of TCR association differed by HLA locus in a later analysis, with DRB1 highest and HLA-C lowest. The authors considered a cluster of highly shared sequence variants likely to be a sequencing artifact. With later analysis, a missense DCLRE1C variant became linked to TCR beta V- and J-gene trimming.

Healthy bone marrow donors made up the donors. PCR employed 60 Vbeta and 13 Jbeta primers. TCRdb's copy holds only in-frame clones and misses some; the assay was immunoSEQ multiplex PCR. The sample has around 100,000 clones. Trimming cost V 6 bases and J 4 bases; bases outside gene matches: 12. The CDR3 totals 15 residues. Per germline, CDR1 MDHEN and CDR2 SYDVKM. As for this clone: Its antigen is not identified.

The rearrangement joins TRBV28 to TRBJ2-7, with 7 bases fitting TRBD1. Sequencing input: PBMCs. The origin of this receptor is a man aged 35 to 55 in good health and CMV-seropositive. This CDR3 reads CASRLRWQGVYEQYF. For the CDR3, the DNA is TGTGCCAGCAGACTAAGGTGGCAGGGGGTGTACGAGCAGTACTTC. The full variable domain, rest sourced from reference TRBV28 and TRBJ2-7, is DVKVTQSSRYLVKRTGEKVFLECVQDMDHENMFWYRQDPGLGLRLIYFSYDVKMKEKGDIPEGYSVSREKKERFSLILESASTNQTSMYLCASRLRWQGVYEQYFGPGTRLTVT.